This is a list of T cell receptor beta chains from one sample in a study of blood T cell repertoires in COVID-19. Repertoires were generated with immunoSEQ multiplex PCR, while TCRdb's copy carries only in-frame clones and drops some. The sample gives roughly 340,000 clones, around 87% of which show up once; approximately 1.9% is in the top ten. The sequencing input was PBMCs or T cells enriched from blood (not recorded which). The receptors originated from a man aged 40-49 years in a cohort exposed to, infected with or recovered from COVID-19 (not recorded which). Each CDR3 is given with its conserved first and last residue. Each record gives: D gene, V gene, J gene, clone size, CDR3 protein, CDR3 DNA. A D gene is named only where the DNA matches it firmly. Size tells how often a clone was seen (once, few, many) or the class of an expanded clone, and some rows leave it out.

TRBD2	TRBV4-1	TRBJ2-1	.	CASSRLGLAGTPTYNEQFF	TGCGCCAGCAGCCGACTGGGACTAGCGGGGACCCCCACCTACAATGAGCAGTTCTTC
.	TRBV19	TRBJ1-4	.	CASSIGGVEKLFF	TGTGCCAGTAGTATCGGCGGGGTAGAAAAACTGTTTTTT
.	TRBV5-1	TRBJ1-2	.	CASSLTGGGYTF	TGCGCCAGCAGCTTGACAGGCGGTGGCTACACCTTC
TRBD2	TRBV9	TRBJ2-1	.	CASSALGQASGGNEQFF	TGTGCCAGCAGCGCTCTCGGTCAGGCTAGCGGAGGAAATGAGCAGTTCTTC
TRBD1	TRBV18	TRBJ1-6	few	CASSPTGQGASNSPLHF	TGTGCCAGCTCACCTACGGGACAGGGGGCGAGTAATTCACCCCTCCACTTT
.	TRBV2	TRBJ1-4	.	CASSRVEKLFF	TGTGCCAGCAGTAGAGTTGAAAAACTGTTTTTT
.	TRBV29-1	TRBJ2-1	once	CSVGISSDEQFF	TGCAGCGTTGGTATTAGTAGCGATGAGCAGTTCTTC
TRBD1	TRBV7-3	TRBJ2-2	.	CASSSPGQGGYTGELFF	TGTGCCAGCAGCTCCCCGGGACAGGGGGGGTACACCGGGGAGCTGTTTTTT
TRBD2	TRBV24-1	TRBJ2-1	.	CATSDPGTSGRGGRYNEQFF	TGTGCCACCAGTGATCCCGGGACTAGCGGGAGAGGGGGTAGATACAATGAGCAGTTCTTC
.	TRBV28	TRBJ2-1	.	CASSLTGKSYNEQFF	TGTGCCAGCAGTTTGACCGGGAAGAGCTACAATGAGCAGTTCTTC
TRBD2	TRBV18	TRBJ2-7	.	CASSPPSLAVFEQYF	TGTGCCAGCTCACCACCTTCACTAGCGGTTTTCGAGCAGTACTTC
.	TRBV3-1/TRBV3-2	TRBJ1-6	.	CASSQDLRGSPLHF	TGTGCCAGCAGCCAAGATCTCAGGGGTTCACCCCTCCACTTT
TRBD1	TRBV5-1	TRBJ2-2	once	CASRPGETGGPGELFF	TGCGCCAGCCGACCCGGGGAGACAGGGGGCCCCGGGGAGCTGTTTTTT
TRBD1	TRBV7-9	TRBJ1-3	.	CASSLFRDRGNTIYF	TGTGCCAGCAGCCTTTTCCGGGACAGGGGAAACACCATATATTTT
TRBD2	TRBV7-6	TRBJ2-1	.	CASSKQYSGRGDNEQFF	TGTGCCAGCAGCAAACAATATAGCGGGAGAGGTGACAATGAGCAGTTCTTC
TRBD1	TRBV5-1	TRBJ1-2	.	CASSSGQGTNYGYTF	TGCGCCAGCAGCAGCGGACAGGGGACCAACTATGGCTACACCTTC
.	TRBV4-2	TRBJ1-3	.	CASSQDQGSGNTIYF	TGTGCCAGCAGCCAAGACCAGGGCTCTGGAAACACCATATATTTT